This TCR beta chain appears in the sequencing data of a study of control samples from healthy donors and cancer patients. Libraries were prepared by immunoSEQ multiplex PCR; TCRdb keeps only in-frame clonotypes and omits some of them. The sample has 75,000 to 100,000 clones; under 90% are singletons. CDR3 length: 14 residues. Germline CDR1 LNHDA, CDR2 SQIVND (reference sequence). Trimming at V came to 5 bases and at J to 9 bases, leaving 7 bases not matched to a gene. The receptor was derived from a man aged 50-59 years in good health. The chain joins TRBV19 to TRBJ2-3; 11 nucleotides match TRBD2. Sequenced material: blood. This chain's CDR3 is CASSLLAGGHTQYF. The CDR3 DNA is TGTGCCAGTAGTCTTCTAGCGGGGGGACACACGCAGTATTTT.